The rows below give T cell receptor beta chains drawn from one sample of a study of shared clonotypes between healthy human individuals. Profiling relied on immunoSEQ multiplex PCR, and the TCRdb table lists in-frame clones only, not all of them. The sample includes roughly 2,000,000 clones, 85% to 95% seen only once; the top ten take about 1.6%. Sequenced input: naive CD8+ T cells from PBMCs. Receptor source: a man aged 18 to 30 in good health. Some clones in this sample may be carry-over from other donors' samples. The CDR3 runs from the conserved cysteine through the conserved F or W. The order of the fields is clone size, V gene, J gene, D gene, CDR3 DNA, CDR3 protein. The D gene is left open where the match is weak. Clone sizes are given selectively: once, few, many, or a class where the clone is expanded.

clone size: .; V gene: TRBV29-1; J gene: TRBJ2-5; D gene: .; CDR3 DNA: TGCAGCGTTGATACGCGGGAAGGCGGTGAGACCCAGTACTTC; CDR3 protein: CSVDTREGGETQYF
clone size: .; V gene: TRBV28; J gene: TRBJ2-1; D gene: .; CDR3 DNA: TGTGCCAGCAGTTTATTCGCAGGGAGCTCCTACAATGAGCAGTTCTTC; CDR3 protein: CASSLFAGSSYNEQFF
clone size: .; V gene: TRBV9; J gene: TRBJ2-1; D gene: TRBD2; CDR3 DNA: TGTGCCAGCAGCCCCGAGGGACTAGCGGAGTACAATGAGCAGTTCTTC; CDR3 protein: CASSPEGLAEYNEQFF
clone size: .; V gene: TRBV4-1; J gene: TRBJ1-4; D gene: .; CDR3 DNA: TGCGCCAGCAGCCAAGGTAACAGGGTAACGGCTGAAAAACTGTTTTTT; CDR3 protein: CASSQGNRVTAEKLFF
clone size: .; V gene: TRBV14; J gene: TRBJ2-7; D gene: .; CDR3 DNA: TGTGCCAGCAGCCAAGATGGACACTACGAGCAGTACTTC; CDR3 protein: CASSQDGHYEQYF
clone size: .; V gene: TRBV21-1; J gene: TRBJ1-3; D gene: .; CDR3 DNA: TGTGCCAGCAGCAAACGGAGCTCTGGAAACACCATATATTTT; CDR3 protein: CASSKRSSGNTIYF
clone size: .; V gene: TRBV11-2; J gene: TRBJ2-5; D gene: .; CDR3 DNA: TGTGCCAGCAGCCCCCAAGGATTCGGTCAAGAGACCCAGTACTTC; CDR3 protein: CASSPQGFGQETQYF
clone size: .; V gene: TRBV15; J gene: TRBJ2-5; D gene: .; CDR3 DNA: TGTGCCACCAGCAGAGGACTCCGGGAGACCCAGTACTTC; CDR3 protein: CATSRGLRETQYF
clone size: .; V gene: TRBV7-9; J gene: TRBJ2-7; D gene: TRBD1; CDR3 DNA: TGTGCCAGCAGCTTTGGGACAGGGGTCAAAAACGAGCAGTACTTC; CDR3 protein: CASSFGTGVKNEQYF
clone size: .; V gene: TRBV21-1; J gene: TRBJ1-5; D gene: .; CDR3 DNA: TGTGCCAGCAGCATTCAGGGCTATCAGGGCAATCAGCCCCAGCATTTT; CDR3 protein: CASSIQGYQGNQPQHF
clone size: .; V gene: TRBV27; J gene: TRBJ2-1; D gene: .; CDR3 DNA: TGTGCCAGCAGTTCAGGGAACTGGAATGAGCAGTTCTTC; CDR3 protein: CASSSGNWNEQFF
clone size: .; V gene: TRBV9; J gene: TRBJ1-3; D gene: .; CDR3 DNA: TGTGCCAGCAGTTCGGCGCTTCGGGGAAACACCATATATTTT; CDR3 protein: CASSSALRGNTIYF
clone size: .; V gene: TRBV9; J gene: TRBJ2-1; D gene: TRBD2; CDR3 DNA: TGTGCCAGCAGCGCTAGCGGGAGGGTACCCTACAATGAGCAGTTCTTC; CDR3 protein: CASSASGRVPYNEQFF
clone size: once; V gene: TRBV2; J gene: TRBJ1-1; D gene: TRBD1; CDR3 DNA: TGTGCCAGCAGTGACGGAGGGGGCATTTTTTCTGAAGCTTTCTTT; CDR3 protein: CASSDGGGIFSEAFF